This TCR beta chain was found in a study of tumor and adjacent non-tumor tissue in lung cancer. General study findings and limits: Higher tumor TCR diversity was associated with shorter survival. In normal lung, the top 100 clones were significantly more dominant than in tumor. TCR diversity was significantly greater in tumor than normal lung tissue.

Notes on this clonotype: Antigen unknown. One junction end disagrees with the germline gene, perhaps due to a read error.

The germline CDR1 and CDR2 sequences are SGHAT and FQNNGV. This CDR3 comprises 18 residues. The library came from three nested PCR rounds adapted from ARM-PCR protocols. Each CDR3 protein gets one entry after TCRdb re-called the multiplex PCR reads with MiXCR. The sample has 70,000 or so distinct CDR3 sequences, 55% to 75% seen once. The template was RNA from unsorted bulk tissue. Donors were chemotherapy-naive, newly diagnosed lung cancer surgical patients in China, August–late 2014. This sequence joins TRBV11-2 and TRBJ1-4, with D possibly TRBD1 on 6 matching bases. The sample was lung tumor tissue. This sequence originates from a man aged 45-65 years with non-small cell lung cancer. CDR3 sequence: CSSSQPVWEQGLNEKLSF. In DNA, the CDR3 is TGTTCCAGCAGCCAACCCGTTTGGGAACAGGGACTTAATGAAAAATTGTCTTTT.